The entry below describes one TCR beta chain. Antigen specificity is unknown. These data come from a study of beta chain features in type 1 diabetes. At the level of the study: Cell yields, age and gender were similar between patients and healthy donors.

Researchers reported sorting CD4+ naive, central memory, regulatory and stem cell-like memory cells via CD45RO/CCR7/CD25/CD127/CD95/CD27. Looked up from germline, CDR1 is SGHTA and CDR2 is FQGNSA. CDR3 length: 14 amino acids. With 3 bases removed from V and 7 bases from J, the gap between germline ends came to 12 bases. TCRB transcripts that were expressed got sequenced, as all of the isolated RNA had been reverse transcribed. Assay: immunoSEQ multiplex PCR; the TCRdb copy retains only in-frame clones and omits some. The sample includes about 320,000 clones, approximately 14% of them seen just once. Findings and caveats of the study: Healthy donors had naive, central memory and Treg TCRB repertoires that appeared less similar than those seen among patients. No resolution was reached here on whether HLA type influences TCRB rearrangement.

The rearrangement joins TRBV7-2 to TRBJ1-4; the D is unclear. The TCR sequence derives from a man aged 25 to 40 in good health. Sequenced input: central memory CD4+ T cells from blood. The CDR3 sequence: CASSFGGGGEKLFF. As DNA, the CDR3 is TGTGCCAGCAGCTTTGGTGGAGGTGGTGAAAAACTGTTTTTT.